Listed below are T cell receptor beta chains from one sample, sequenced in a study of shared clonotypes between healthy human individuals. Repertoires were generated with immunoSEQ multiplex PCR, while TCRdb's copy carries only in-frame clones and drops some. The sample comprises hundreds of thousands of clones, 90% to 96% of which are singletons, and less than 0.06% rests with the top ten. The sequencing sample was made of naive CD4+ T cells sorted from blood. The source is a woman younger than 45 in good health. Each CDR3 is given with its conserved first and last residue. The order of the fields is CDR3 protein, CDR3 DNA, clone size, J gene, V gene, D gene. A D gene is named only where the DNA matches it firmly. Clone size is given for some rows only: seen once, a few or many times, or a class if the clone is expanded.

CDR3aa: CASSPWTSRSGANVLTF
CDR3nt: TGTGCCAGCAGCCCCTGGACGTCCCGGTCTGGGGCCAACGTCCTGACTTTC
abundance: once
j_gene: TRBJ2-6
v_gene: TRBV5-4
d_gene: NA

CDR3aa: CAWSGGIFDGYTF
CDR3nt: TGTGCCTGGAGTGGGGGCATCTTTGATGGCTACACCTTC
abundance: NA
j_gene: TRBJ1-2
v_gene: TRBV30
d_gene: NA

CDR3aa: CASSSGTLPEQYF
CDR3nt: TGTGCCAGCAGCTCCGGGACCCTCCCCGAGCAGTACTTC
abundance: NA
j_gene: TRBJ2-7
v_gene: TRBV28
d_gene: NA

CDR3aa: CASSLGTNQPQHF
CDR3nt: TGCGCCAGCAGCTTGGGCACAAATCAGCCCCAGCATTTT
abundance: NA
j_gene: TRBJ1-5
v_gene: TRBV5-1
d_gene: NA

CDR3aa: CASSVYPGPIYEQYF
CDR3nt: TGTGCCAGCAGCGTATATCCGGGACCAATATACGAGCAGTACTTC
abundance: NA
j_gene: TRBJ2-7
v_gene: TRBV9
d_gene: NA

CDR3aa: CASRKSIATQCTEAFF
CDR3nt: TGTGCCAGCAGAAAAAGTATAGCTACACAATGCACTGAAGCTTTCTTT
abundance: NA
j_gene: TRBJ1-1
v_gene: TRBV21-1
d_gene: NA

CDR3aa: CASSSTTSGNAGELFF
CDR3nt: TGCGCCAGCAGCTCGACGACTAGCGGGAACGCCGGGGAGCTGTTTTTT
abundance: NA
j_gene: TRBJ2-2
v_gene: TRBV5-1
d_gene: TRBD2

CDR3aa: CASSLAGEYHGYTF
CDR3nt: TGTGCCAGCAGCTTGGCGGGGGAGTACCATGGCTACACCTTC
abundance: NA
j_gene: TRBJ1-2
v_gene: TRBV5-6
d_gene: NA

CDR3aa: CASSLAGGTGTDTQYF
CDR3nt: TGTGCCAGCAGCTTGGCCGGGGGGACAGGCACAGATACGCAGTATTTT
abundance: NA
j_gene: TRBJ2-3
v_gene: TRBV5-4
d_gene: NA

CDR3aa: CASSFQTEAFF
CDR3nt: TGTGCCAGCAGCTTTCAAACTGAAGCTTTCTTT
abundance: NA
j_gene: TRBJ1-1
v_gene: TRBV5-6
d_gene: NA

CDR3aa: CASSLSVRETATEQYF
CDR3nt: TGCGCCAGCAGCTTGTCAGTGCGTGAGACAGCCACCGAGCAGTACTTC
abundance: NA
j_gene: TRBJ2-7
v_gene: TRBV5-1
d_gene: NA

CDR3aa: CASSTLQASKQETQYF
CDR3nt: TGTGCCAGCAGTACCCTACAGGCGAGCAAGCAAGAGACCCAGTACTTC
abundance: NA
j_gene: TRBJ2-5
v_gene: TRBV27
d_gene: NA

CDR3aa: CASSLFGGTDTQYF
CDR3nt: TGTGCCAGCAGCTTATTCGGCGGTACAGATACGCAGTATTTT
abundance: NA
j_gene: TRBJ2-3
v_gene: TRBV11-2
d_gene: NA

CDR3aa: CASSREDRGSYEQYF
CDR3nt: TGTGCCAGCTCACGAGAGGACAGGGGCAGCTACGAGCAGTACTTC
abundance: NA
j_gene: TRBJ2-7
v_gene: TRBV18
d_gene: TRBD1

CDR3aa: CASRPGTGNLYEQYF
CDR3nt: TGTGCCAGCAGGCCCGGGACAGGGAACCTCTACGAGCAGTACTTC
abundance: NA
j_gene: TRBJ2-7
v_gene: TRBV6-5
d_gene: TRBD1

CDR3aa: CASSGQGNEKLFF
CDR3nt: TGTGCCAGCAGTGGGCAGGGTAATGAAAAACTGTTTTTT
abundance: few
j_gene: TRBJ1-4
v_gene: TRBV25-1
d_gene: NA

CDR3aa: CASSYSREPWGYTF
CDR3nt: TGTGCCAGCAGTTACTCGAGAGAACCTTGGGGCTACACCTTC
abundance: NA
j_gene: TRBJ1-2
v_gene: TRBV6-5
d_gene: NA

CDR3aa: CASSRPGLDYGYTF
CDR3nt: TGTGCCAGCAGTCGACCCGGCTTGGACTATGGCTACACCTTC
abundance: NA
j_gene: TRBJ1-2
v_gene: TRBV25-1
d_gene: NA

CDR3aa: CASSPRTSGNTGELFF
CDR3nt: TGCGCCAGCAGCCCCCGGACTAGCGGAAACACCGGGGAGCTGTTTTTT
abundance: NA
j_gene: TRBJ2-2
v_gene: TRBV4-1
d_gene: TRBD2

CDR3aa: CASSEEIDNQPQHF
CDR3nt: TGCGCCAGCAGTGAGGAGATAGACAATCAGCCCCAGCATTTT
abundance: NA
j_gene: TRBJ1-5
v_gene: TRBV10-1
d_gene: NA

CDR3aa: CASSPGRVNEKLFF
CDR3nt: TGTGCCAGCTCACCCGGCAGGGTGAATGAAAAACTGTTTTTT
abundance: NA
j_gene: TRBJ1-4
v_gene: TRBV18
d_gene: NA

CDR3aa: CASSREGGRAFEQYF
CDR3nt: TGTGCCAGCAGTAGGGAGGGCGGGAGGGCCTTTGAGCAGTACTTC
abundance: NA
j_gene: TRBJ2-7
v_gene: TRBV27
d_gene: TRBD2

CDR3aa: CASRRGTETQYF
CDR3nt: TGTGCCAGCAGGAGGGGGACGGAGACCCAGTACTTC
abundance: NA
j_gene: TRBJ2-5
v_gene: TRBV6-1
d_gene: NA

CDR3aa: CASSPHRAQETQYF
CDR3nt: TGCGCCAGCAGCCCCCACAGGGCGCAAGAGACCCAGTACTTC
abundance: NA
j_gene: TRBJ2-5
v_gene: TRBV4-1
d_gene: NA

CDR3aa: CASSPLQAYEQYF
CDR3nt: TGTGCCAGCAGCCCACTACAGGCCTACGAGCAGTACTTC
abundance: NA
j_gene: TRBJ2-7
v_gene: TRBV7-9
d_gene: NA

CDR3aa: CASSLGLGTGGTGELFF
CDR3nt: TGCGCCAGCAGCTTGGGATTGGGGACAGGGGGCACCGGGGAGCTGTTTTTT
abundance: NA
j_gene: TRBJ2-2
v_gene: TRBV5-1
d_gene: TRBD1

CDR3aa: CASSSEQFVLEQYF
CDR3nt: TGTGCCAGCAGCTCGGAACAGTTTGTTTTGGAGCAGTACTTC
abundance: NA
j_gene: TRBJ2-7
v_gene: TRBV4-2
d_gene: NA

CDR3aa: CASSDRRGGTDTQYF
CDR3nt: TGTGCCAGCAGTGACAGGAGAGGGGGCACAGATACGCAGTATTTT
abundance: NA
j_gene: TRBJ2-3
v_gene: TRBV6-1
d_gene: NA

CDR3aa: CASSLEASGNYEQYF
CDR3nt: TGTGCCAGCAGCTTAGAGGCTAGCGGGAACTACGAGCAGTACTTC
abundance: NA
j_gene: TRBJ2-7
v_gene: TRBV11-2
d_gene: TRBD2

CDR3aa: CASQLAGRDEQFF
CDR3nt: TGCGCCAGCCAGCTAGCGGGAAGGGATGAGCAGTTCTTC
abundance: NA
j_gene: TRBJ2-1
v_gene: TRBV5-1
d_gene: TRBD2

CDR3aa: CASSSGQGARTEAFF
CDR3nt: TGTGCCAGCAGCTCGGGACAGGGGGCGAGGACTGAAGCTTTCTTT
abundance: NA
j_gene: TRBJ1-1
v_gene: TRBV7-9
d_gene: TRBD1

CDR3aa: CASSLGAAQETQYF
CDR3nt: TGTGCCAGCAGCTTAGGGGCAGCCCAAGAGACCCAGTACTTC
abundance: NA
j_gene: TRBJ2-5
v_gene: TRBV7-9
d_gene: NA

CDR3aa: CASRIPLGGPRDGYTF
CDR3nt: TGTGCCAGCAGGATACCCCTGGGGGGACCTAGGGATGGCTACACCTTC
abundance: NA
j_gene: TRBJ1-2
v_gene: TRBV28
d_gene: NA

CDR3aa: CASSDGAYEQYF
CDR3nt: TGCGCCAGCAGTGATGGAGCATACGAGCAGTACTTC
abundance: once
j_gene: TRBJ2-7
v_gene: TRBV10-1
d_gene: NA

CDR3aa: CASSQRRGGTSGLSDTQYF
CDR3nt: TGCGCCAGCAGCCAGAGAAGAGGCGGGACTAGCGGGCTATCAGATACGCAGTATTTT
abundance: NA
j_gene: TRBJ2-3
v_gene: TRBV4-1
d_gene: TRBD2

CDR3aa: CASSSRQGGSGYTF
CDR3nt: TGCGCCAGCAGCTCGAGACAGGGGGGCTCTGGCTACACCTTC
abundance: NA
j_gene: TRBJ1-2
v_gene: TRBV5-1
d_gene: TRBD1

CDR3aa: CASSYGDLHYGYTF
CDR3nt: TGTGCCAGCAGTTACGGGGACCTACATTATGGCTACACCTTC
abundance: NA
j_gene: TRBJ1-2
v_gene: TRBV28
d_gene: NA

CDR3aa: CAWSTAGGRLYEQFF
CDR3nt: TGTGCCTGGAGTACAGCGGGAGGGCGATTGTATGAGCAGTTCTTC
abundance: once
j_gene: TRBJ2-1
v_gene: TRBV30
d_gene: TRBD2

CDR3aa: CASSHSLGGSYGYTF
CDR3nt: TGTGCCAGCTCACATAGCTTGGGAGGTAGCTATGGCTACACCTTC
abundance: NA
j_gene: TRBJ1-2
v_gene: TRBV18
d_gene: NA

CDR3aa: CASSVAGTGGRYNYGYTF
CDR3nt: TGTGCCAGCAGCGTAGCTGGGACAGGGGGCAGGTATAACTATGGCTACACCTTC
abundance: NA
j_gene: TRBJ1-2
v_gene: TRBV9
d_gene: TRBD1

CDR3aa: CASSLAPTGELFF
CDR3nt: TGTGCCAGCAGTTTGGCGCCGACCGGGGAGCTGTTTTTT
abundance: NA
j_gene: TRBJ2-2
v_gene: TRBV27
d_gene: NA

CDR3aa: CAISEFGLARADTQYF
CDR3nt: TGTGCCATCAGTGAGTTCGGACTAGCGAGGGCAGATACGCAGTATTTT
abundance: NA
j_gene: TRBJ2-3
v_gene: TRBV10-3
d_gene: TRBD2

CDR3aa: CSVVADITDTQYF
CDR3nt: TGCAGCGTTGTCGCGGATATCACAGATACGCAGTATTTT
abundance: NA
j_gene: TRBJ2-3
v_gene: TRBV29-1
d_gene: NA

CDR3aa: CASSVNYEQYF
CDR3nt: TGTGCCAGCAGCGTTAACTACGAGCAGTACTTC
abundance: NA
j_gene: TRBJ2-7
v_gene: TRBV11-2
d_gene: NA

CDR3aa: CASSLTGDANEKLFF
CDR3nt: TGCGCCAGCAGCCTGACAGGGGATGCTAATGAAAAACTGTTTTTT
abundance: NA
j_gene: TRBJ1-4
v_gene: TRBV5-1
d_gene: TRBD1

CDR3aa: CASSKRLASSQSSYNEQFF
CDR3nt: TGTGCCAGCAGCAAACGACTAGCAAGCTCCCAAAGCTCCTACAATGAGCAGTTCTTC
abundance: NA
j_gene: TRBJ2-1
v_gene: TRBV9
d_gene: TRBD2

CDR3aa: CASSPGTQTYGYTF
CDR3nt: TGTGCCAGCAGCCCAGGTACACAGACCTATGGCTACACCTTC
abundance: NA
j_gene: TRBJ1-2
v_gene: TRBV7-9
d_gene: NA

CDR3aa: CASRSGQEPGEQYF
CDR3nt: TGTGCCAGCAGATCAGGACAGGAACCCGGCGAGCAGTACTTC
abundance: NA
j_gene: TRBJ2-7
v_gene: TRBV28
d_gene: TRBD1

CDR3aa: CACLAAKGYETQYF
CDR3nt: TGTGCCTGCTTAGCGGCGAAGGGATACGAGACCCAGTACTTC
abundance: NA
j_gene: TRBJ2-5
v_gene: TRBV30
d_gene: NA

CDR3aa: CASSAGKGYEQYF
CDR3nt: TGCGCCAGCAGCGCCGGGAAGGGTTACGAGCAGTACTTC
abundance: NA
j_gene: TRBJ2-7
v_gene: TRBV4-1
d_gene: NA

CDR3aa: CASSFGELSSTDTQYF
CDR3nt: TGTGCCAGCAGTTTTGGAGAGCTTTCTAGCACAGATACGCAGTATTTT
abundance: NA
j_gene: TRBJ2-3
v_gene: TRBV28
d_gene: NA

CDR3aa: CSVTGGDYGYTF
CDR3nt: TGCAGCGTTACAGGGGGAGACTATGGCTACACCTTC
abundance: NA
j_gene: TRBJ1-2
v_gene: TRBV29-1
d_gene: TRBD1